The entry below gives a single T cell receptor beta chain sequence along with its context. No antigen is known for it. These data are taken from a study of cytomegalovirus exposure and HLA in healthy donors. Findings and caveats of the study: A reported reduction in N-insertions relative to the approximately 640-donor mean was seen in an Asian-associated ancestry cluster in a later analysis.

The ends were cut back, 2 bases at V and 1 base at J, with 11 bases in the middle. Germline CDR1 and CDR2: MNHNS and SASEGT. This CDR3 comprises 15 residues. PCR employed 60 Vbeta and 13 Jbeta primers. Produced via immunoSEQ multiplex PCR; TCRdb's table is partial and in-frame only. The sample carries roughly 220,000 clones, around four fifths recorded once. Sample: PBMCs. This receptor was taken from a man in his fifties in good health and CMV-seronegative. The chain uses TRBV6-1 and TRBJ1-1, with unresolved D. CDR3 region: CASSERLGRNTEAFF. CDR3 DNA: TGTGCCAGCAGTGAACGTCTAGGGAGGAACACTGAAGCTTTCTTT.